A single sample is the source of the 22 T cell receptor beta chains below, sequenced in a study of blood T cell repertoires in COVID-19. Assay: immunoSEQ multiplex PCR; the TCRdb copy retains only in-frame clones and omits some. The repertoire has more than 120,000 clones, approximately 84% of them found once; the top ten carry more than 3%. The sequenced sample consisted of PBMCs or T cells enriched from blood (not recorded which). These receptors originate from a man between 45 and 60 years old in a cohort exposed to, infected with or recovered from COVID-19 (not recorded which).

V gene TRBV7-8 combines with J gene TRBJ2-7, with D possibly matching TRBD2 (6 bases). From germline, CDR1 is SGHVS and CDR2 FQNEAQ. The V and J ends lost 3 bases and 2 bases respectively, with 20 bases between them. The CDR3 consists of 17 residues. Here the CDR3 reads CASSFSSGGRTPYEQYF. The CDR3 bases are TGTGCCAGCAGCTTTTCCTCTGGTGGGAGGACCCCCTACGAGCAGTACTTC.

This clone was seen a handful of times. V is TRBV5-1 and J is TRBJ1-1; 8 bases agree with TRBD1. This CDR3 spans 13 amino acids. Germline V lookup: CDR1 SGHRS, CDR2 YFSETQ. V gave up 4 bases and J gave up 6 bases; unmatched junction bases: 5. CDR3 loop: CASSPTGVAEAFF. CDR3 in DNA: TGCGCCAGCAGCCCGACAGGGGTCGCTGAAGCTTTCTTT.

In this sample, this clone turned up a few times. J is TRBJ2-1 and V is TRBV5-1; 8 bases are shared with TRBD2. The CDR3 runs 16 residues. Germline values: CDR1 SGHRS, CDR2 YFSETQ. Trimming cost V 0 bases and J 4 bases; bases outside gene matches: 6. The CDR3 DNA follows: TGCGCCAGCAGCTTGGGCGGGGGGATGGCTTACAATGAGCAGTTCTTC. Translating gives CASSLGGGMAYNEQFF.

CDR3 region: CAISEAENQPQHF. DNA of the CDR3: TGTGCCATCAGTGAGGCGGAAAATCAGCCCCAGCATTTT. The chain joins TRBV10-3 to TRBJ1-5; the D is unclear. Deletions cut 2 bases from V and 4 bases from J, with 6 bases between. The CDR3 totals 13 residues. Looked up from germline, CDR1 is ENHRY and CDR2 is SYGVKD.

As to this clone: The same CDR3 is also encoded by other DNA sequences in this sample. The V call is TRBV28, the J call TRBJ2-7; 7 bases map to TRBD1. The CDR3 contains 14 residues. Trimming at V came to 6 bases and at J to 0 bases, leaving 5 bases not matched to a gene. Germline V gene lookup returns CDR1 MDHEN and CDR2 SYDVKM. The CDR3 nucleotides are TGTGCCAGCAGGCGACAGGGAATCTCCTACGAGCAGTACTTC. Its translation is CASRRQGISYEQYF. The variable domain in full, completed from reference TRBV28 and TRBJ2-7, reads DVKVTQSSRYLVKRTGEKVFLECVQDMDHENMFWYRQDPGLGLRLIYFSYDVKMKEKGDIPEGYSVSREKKERFSLILESASTNQTSMYLCASRRQGISYEQYFGPGTRLTVT.

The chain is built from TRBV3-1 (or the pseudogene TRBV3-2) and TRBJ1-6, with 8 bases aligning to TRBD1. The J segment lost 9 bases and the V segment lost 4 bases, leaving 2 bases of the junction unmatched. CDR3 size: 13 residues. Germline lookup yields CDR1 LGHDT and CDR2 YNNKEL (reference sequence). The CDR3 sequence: CASSRDRSSPLHF. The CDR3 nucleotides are TGTGCCAGCAGCCGGGACAGGAGTTCACCCCTCCACTTT.

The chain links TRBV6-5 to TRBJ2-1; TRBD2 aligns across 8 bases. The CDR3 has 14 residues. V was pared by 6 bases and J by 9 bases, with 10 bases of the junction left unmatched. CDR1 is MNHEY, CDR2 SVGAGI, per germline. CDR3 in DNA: TGTGCCAGCAGAGCCAGCGGGAGTAGGCTTGAGCAGTTCTTC. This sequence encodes CASRASGSRLEQFF.

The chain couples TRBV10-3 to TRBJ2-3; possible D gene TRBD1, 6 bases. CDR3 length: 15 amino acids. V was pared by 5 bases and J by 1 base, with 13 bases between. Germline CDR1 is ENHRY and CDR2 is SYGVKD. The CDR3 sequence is CAISNGQSGTDTQYF. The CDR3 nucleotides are TGTGCCATCAGTAACGGACAGTCTGGCACAGATACGCAGTATTTT.

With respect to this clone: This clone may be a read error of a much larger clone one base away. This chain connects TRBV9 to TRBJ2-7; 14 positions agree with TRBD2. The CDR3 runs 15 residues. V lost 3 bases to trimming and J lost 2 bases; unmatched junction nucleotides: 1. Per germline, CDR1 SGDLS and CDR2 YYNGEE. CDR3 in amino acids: CASSGGLAGAYEQYF. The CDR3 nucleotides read TGTGCCAGCAGCGGGGGACTAGCGGGAGCCTACGAGCAGTACTTC. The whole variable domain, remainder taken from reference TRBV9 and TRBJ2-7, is DSGVTQTPKHLITATGQRVTLRCSPRSGDLSVYWYQQSLDQGLQFLIQYYNGEERAKGNILERFSAQQFPDLHSELNLSSLELGDSALYFCASSGGLAGAYEQYFGPGTRLTVT.

CDR3 sequence reads: CASSLDRGEQYF. CDR3 sequence (DNA): TGTGCCAGCTCCCTCGACAGGGGCGAGCAGTACTTC. The chain joins TRBV18 to TRBJ2-7; TRBD1 agrees at 8 bases. Germline V gives CDR1 KGHSH, CDR2 LQKENI. This CDR3 spans 12 amino acids. The V and J ends lost 6 bases and 6 bases, in that order; junction bases with no gene match: 4.

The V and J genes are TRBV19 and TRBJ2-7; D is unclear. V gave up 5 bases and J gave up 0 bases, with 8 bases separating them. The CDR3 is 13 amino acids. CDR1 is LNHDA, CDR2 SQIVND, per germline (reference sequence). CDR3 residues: CASSRQSSYEQYF. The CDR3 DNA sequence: TGTGCCAGTAGTCGACAAAGCTCCTACGAGCAGTACTTC.

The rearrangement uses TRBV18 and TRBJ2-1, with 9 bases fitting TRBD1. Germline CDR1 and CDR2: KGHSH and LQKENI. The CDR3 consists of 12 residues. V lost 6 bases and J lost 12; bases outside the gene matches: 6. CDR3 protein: CASSPGQGRQFF. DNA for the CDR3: TGTGCCAGCTCTCCGGGACAGGGCCGGCAGTTCTTC. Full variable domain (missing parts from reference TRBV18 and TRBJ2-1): NAGVMQNPRHLVRRRGQEARLRCSPMKGHSHVYWYRQLPEEGLKFMVYLQKENIIDESGMPKERFSAEFPKEGPSILRIQQVVRGDSAAYFCASSPGQGRQFFGPGTRLTVL.

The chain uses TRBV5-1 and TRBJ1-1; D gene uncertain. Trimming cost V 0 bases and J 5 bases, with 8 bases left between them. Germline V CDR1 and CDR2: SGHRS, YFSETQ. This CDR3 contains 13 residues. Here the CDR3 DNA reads TGCGCCAGCAGCTTGGGGACTCAAACTGAAGCTTTCTTT. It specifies CASSLGTQTEAFF. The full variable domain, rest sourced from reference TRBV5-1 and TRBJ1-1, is KAGVTQTPRYLIKTRGQQVTLSCSPISGHRSVSWYQQTPGQGLQFLFEYFSETQRNKGNFPGRFSGRQFSNSRSEMNVSTLELGDSALYLCASSLGTQTEAFFGQGTRLTVV.

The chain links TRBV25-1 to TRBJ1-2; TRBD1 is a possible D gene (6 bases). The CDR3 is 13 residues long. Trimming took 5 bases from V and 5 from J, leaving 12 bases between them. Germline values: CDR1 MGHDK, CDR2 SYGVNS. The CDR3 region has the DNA TGTGCCAGCAGTCAAACAGGGCGATATGGCTACACCTTC. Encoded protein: CASSQTGRYGYTF.

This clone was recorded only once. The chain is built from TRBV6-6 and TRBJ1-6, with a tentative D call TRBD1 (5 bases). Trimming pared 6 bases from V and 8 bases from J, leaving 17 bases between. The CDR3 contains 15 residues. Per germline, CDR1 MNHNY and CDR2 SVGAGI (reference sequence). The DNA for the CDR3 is TGTGCCAGCAGCCCTCGACTGACGGGGGATTCACCCCTCCACTTT. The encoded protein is CASSPRLTGDSPLHF.

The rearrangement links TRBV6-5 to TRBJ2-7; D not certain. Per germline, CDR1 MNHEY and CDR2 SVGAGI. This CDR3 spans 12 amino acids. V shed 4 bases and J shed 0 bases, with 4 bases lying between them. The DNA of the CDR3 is TGTGCCAGCAGTTCCAGCTCCTACGAGCAGTACTTC. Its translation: CASSSSSYEQYF.

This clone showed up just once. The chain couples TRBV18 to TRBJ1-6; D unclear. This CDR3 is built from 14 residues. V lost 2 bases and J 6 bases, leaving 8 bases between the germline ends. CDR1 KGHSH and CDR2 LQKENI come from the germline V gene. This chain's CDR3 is CASSPEASNSPLHF. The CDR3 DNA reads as TGTGCCAGCTCACCAGAAGCCTCTAATTCACCCCTCCACTTT.

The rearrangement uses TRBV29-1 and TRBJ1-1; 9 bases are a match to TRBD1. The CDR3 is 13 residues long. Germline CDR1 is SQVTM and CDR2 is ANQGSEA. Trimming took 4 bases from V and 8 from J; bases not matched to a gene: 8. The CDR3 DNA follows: TGCAGCGTTGGTACAGGGGGCCTCTCGGAAGCTTTCTTT. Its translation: CSVGTGGLSEAFF.

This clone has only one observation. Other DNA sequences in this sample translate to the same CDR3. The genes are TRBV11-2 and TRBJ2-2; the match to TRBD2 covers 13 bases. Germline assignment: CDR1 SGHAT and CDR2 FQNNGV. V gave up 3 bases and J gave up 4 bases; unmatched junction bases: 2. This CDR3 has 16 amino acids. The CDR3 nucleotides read TGTGCCAGCAGCTTGGGACTAGCGGGGATCACCGGGGAGCTGTTTTTT. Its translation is CASSLGLAGITGELFF.

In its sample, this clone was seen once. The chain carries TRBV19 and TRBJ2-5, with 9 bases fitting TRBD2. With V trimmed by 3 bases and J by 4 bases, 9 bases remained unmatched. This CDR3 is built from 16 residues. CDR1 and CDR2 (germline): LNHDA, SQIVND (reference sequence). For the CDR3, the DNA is TGTGCCAGTAGTATGGCTAGCGGGACGGGCGGAGAGACCCAGTACTTC. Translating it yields CASSMASGTGGETQYF.

The CDR3 protein is CASSPWGTSGGRAKNIQYF. DNA for the CDR3: TGTGCCAGCAGCCCTTGGGGTACTAGCGGGGGGAGGGCCAAAAACATTCAGTACTTC. The V gene is TRBV7-2, the J gene TRBJ2-4; the match to TRBD2 covers 12 bases. V was clipped by 5 bases and J by 1 base; unmatched bases: 12. The CDR3 is made up of 19 amino acids. The germline V gene encodes CDR1 SGHTA and CDR2 FQGNSA.

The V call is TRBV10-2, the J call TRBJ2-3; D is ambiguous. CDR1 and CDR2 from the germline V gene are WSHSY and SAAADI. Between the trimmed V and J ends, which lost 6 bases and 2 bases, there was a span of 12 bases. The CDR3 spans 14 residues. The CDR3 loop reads CASRQVGITDTQYF. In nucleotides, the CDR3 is TGCGCCAGCAGGCAGGTGGGCATCACAGATACGCAGTATTTT.